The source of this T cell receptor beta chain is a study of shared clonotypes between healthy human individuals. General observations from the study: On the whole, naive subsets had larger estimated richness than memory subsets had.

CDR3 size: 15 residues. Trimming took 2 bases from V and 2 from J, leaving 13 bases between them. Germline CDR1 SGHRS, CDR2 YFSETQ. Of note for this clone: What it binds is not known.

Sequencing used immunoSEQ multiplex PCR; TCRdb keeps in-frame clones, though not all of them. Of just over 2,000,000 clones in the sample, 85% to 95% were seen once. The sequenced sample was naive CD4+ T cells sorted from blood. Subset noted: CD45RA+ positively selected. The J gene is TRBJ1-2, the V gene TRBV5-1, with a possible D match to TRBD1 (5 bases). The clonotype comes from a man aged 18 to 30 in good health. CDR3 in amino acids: CASSLEGKGNYGYTF. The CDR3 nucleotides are TGCGCCAGCAGCTTAGAAGGGAAGGGGAACTATGGCTACACCTTC.